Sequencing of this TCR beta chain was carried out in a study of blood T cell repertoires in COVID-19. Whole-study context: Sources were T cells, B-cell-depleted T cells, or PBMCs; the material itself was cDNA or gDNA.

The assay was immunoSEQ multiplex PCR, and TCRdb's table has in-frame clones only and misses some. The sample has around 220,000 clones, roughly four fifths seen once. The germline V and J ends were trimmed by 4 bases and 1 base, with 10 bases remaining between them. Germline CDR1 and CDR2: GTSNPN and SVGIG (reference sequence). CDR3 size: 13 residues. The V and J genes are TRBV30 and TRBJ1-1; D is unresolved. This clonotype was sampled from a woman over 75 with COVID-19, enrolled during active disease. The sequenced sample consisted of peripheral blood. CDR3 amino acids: CAWTGLANTEAFF. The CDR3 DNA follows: TGTGCCTGGACTGGGCTAGCGAACACTGAAGCTTTCTTT. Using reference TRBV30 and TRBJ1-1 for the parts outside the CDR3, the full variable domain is SQTIHQWPATLVQPVGSPLSLECTVEGTSNPNLYWYRQAAGRGLQLLFYSVGIGQISSEVPQNLSASRPQDRQFILSSKKLLLSDSGFYLCAWTGLANTEAFFGQGTRLTVV.